The 8 T cell receptor beta chains in this list originate from one sample, sequenced in a study of T cells in Graves' hyperthyroidism and ophthalmopathy (dated by TCRdb to about 2019). The protocol used for the library was multiplex PCR. Sequencing took place on an Illumina HiSeq 2000. TCR beta CDR3 regions were amplified from RNA transcripts. For the first round of RT-PCR on the TCR CDR3, the HTBI primer set was used together with the Qiagen OneStep RT-PCR kit. TCRdb took the public reads, trimmed them with fastp at Q25, ran MiXCR for clone calling and kept in-frame beta chains. One record per CDR3 amino acid sequence lists the most common genes and DNA. Present in this sample are approximately 530,000 distinct CDR3 sequences, 15% to 20% of which were seen just once. The ten most abundant clones make up 45% to 50% of the sample. Sequenced input: blood. The receptor source for this set is a man aged 35-49 years with Graves' ophthalmopathy.

This clonotype was seen a handful of times. The genes are TRBV2 and TRBJ2-7, with TRBD1 as a possible D gene (5 bases). CDR1 and CDR2 from the germline V gene are SNHLY and FYNNEI. Trimming took 4 bases from V and 2 from J, leaving 18 bases between them. The CDR3 is 16 residues long. This CDR3 is CASSAPLVGATYEQYF. The CDR3 DNA sequence: TGTGCCAGCAGTGCCCCCTTGGTAGGGGCAACCTACGAGCAGTACTTC.

In its sample, this clonotype was seen a few times. The CDR3 region has the DNA TGCGCCAGCAGCTCTGATAATACGCAGTATTTT. This gives the protein CASSSDNTQYF. The chain links TRBV5-1 to TRBJ2-3; D not resolved. Looked up from germline, CDR1 is SGHRS and CDR2 is YFSETQ. V was cut by 3 bases and J by 7 bases, with 6 bases left in between. The CDR3 spans 11 residues.

This clonotype has at least ten counts. The chain employs TRBV11-2 and TRBJ2-2, with D perhaps assigned TRBD1 or TRBD2 (5 bases each). Germline assignment: CDR1 SGHAT and CDR2 FQNNGV. Trimming took off 4 bases at V and 4 bases at J, with 13 bases between the two ends. This CDR3 has 15 residues. The CDR3 reads CASSWAQGVTGELFF. CDR3 in DNA: TGTGCCAGCAGCTGGGCGCAGGGAGTCACCGGGGAGCTGTTTTTT.

This clonotype turned up a few times. The V and J genes are TRBV7-2 and TRBJ1-2, with 7 bases matching TRBD1. The CDR3 spans 18 residues. The V gene end was trimmed by 2 bases and the J gene end by 4 bases; junction bases not matched to a gene: 16. Germline V gives CDR1 SGHTA, CDR2 FQGNSA. The CDR3 DNA is TGTGCCAGCAGCTTAAATATTAGAGGGGACAGCGTTCCCTATGGCTACACCTTC. Its protein product is CASSLNIRGDSVPYGYTF.

This clonotype was recorded at least ten times. The V call is TRBV7-2, the J call TRBJ2-1; D unclear. This CDR3 comprises 13 residues. From germline, CDR1 is SGHTA and CDR2 FQGNSA. Trimming left V 5 bases short and J 8 bases short, with 13 bases between. Here the CDR3 reads CASSPWSGDEQFF. CDR3 sequence (DNA): TGTGCCAGCAGCCCATGGAGTGGCGATGAGCAGTTCTTC.

This clonotype appeared once. The chain is built from TRBV27 and TRBJ2-3; 10 nucleotides align to TRBD2. The CDR3 loop spans 17 amino acids. The germline V gene has CDR1 MNHEY and CDR2 SMNVEV (reference sequence). V shed 5 bases, J shed 10 bases, and the junction held 18 bases outside the gene matches. The CDR3 bases are TGTGCCAGCAGTCCAAGCCCCTTAGCGGGAGGTACCCGTCCGCAGTATTTT. Its protein product is CASSPSPLAGGTRPQYF.

This clonotype was counted a few times. The chain employs TRBV4-1 and TRBJ1-4; TRBD1 is a possible D gene (5 bases). Germline assignment: CDR1 MGHRA and CDR2 YSYEKL. CDR3 length: 14 amino acids. Trimming cost V 4 bases and J 8 bases, with 14 bases left between them. The CDR3 region is CASSLHRTQEKLFF. The CDR3 DNA is TGCGCCAGCAGCCTTCACCGGACACAAGAAAAACTGTTTTTT.

This clonotype was seen only a few times. This chain joins TRBV14 and TRBJ1-6; D is unclear. V lost 1 base and J lost 13, with 5 bases in between. Germline V lookup: CDR1 SGHDN, CDR2 FVKESK. CDR3 length equals 11 residues. CDR3 sequence (DNA): TGTGCCAGCAGCCAAGTTCGTCCCCTCCACTTT. Its translation is CASSQVRPLHF.